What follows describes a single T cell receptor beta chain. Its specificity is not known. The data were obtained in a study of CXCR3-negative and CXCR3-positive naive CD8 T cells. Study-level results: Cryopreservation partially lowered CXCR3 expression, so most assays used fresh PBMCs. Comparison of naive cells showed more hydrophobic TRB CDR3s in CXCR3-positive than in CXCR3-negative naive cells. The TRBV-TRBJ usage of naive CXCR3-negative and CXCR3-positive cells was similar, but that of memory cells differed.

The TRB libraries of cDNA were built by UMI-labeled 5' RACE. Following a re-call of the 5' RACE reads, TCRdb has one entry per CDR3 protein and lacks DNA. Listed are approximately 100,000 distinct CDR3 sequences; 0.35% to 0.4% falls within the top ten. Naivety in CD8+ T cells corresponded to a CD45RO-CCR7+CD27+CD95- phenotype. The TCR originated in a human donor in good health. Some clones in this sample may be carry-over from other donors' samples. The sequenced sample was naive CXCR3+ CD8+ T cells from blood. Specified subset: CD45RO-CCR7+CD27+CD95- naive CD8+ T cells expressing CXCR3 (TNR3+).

CDR3 in amino acids: CAWRGDSSYEQYF. J is TRBJ2-7 and V is TRBV30; TCRdb gives TRBD1 as the D gene, but with no DNA this cannot be confirmed. The germline V gene has CDR1 GTSNPN and CDR2 SVGIG (reference sequence). CDR3 length: 13 residues.